In its sample, the clone carrying this T cell receptor beta chain was seen a few times. The antigen remains undetermined. This sample was taken from a study of identical twins. Study-level points and caveats: Partly confounded zero-insertion analyses could result from invariant MAIT and iNKT cells. Fewer insertions characterized abundant cord blood beta clonotypes, whereas memory repertoires showed none.

Using its own MiXCR run on the 5' RACE reads, TCRdb lists one record per CDR3 protein. The sample consists of about 890,000 distinct CDR3 sequences, roughly an eighth of them appearing once. This same sample was also taken into another study, of yellow fever vaccine responses in identical twins. Per that study: Reportedly, the response of twins' T cells to the vaccine seemed partly convergent, partly personalized.

Sequencing used PBMCs. The clonotype was recovered from a woman aged 18-29 years in good health.

CDR3 coding DNA: TGTGCCAGCAGCCAAGGGGGCGGGAAAGAGGAGCAGTTCTTC. This encodes CASSQGGGKEEQFF. The V gene is TRBV4-2, the J gene TRBJ2-1; D is possibly TRBD2 (6 bases). Germline values: CDR1 LGHNA, CDR2 YNFKEQ. V lost 1 base to trimming and J lost 10 bases, with 14 bases between them. This CDR3 spans 14 amino acids.